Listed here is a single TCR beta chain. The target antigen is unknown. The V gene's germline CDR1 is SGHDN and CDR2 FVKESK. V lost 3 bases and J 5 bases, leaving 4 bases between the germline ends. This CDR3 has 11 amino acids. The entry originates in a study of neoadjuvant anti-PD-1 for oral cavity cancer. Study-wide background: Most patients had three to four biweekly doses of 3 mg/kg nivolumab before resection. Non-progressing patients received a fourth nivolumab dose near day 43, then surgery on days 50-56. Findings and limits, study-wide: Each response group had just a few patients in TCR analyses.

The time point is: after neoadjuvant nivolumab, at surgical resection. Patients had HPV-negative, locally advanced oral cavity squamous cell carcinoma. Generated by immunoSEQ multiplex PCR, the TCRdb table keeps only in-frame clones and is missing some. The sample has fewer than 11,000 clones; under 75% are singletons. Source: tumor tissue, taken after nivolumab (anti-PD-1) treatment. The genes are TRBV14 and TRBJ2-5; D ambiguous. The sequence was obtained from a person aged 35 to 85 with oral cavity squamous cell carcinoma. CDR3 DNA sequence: TGTGCCAGCAGCCATTGGGAGACCCAGTACTTC. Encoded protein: CASSHWETQYF.